The 9 T cell receptor beta chains below come from one sample, sequenced in a study of T-cell reconstitution after alpha-beta-depleted transplantation in children. As it was prepared, the TCRbeta library received unique molecular identifiers. Via MiXCR, TCRdb re-called the PCR reads, giving one row per CDR3 protein. Of 150,000 to 200,000 distinct CDR3 sequences listed, about 6.8% were seen once; the top ten hold about 3%. Here the sequenced sample was PBMCs from the stem cell graft donor, taken from the stem cell graft. The origin of the receptors is a human donor who donated a stem cell graft to a child with Wiskott-Aldrich syndrome.

This clonotype was recorded many times. The chain links TRBV10-2 to TRBJ2-1, with 13 bases fitting TRBD2. With 5 bases clipped from V and 4 bases from J, the junction kept 2 bases outside the gene matches. Germline V gene lookup returns CDR1 WSHSY and CDR2 SAAADI. The CDR3 has 15 amino acids. CDR3 bases: TGCGCCAGCAGTCCGACTAGCGGGGGGTACAATGAGCAGTTCTTC. Translated: CASSPTSGGYNEQFF.

This clonotype was seen at least ten times. This sequence joins TRBV2 and TRBJ1-4; perhaps TRBD1 as D (6 bases). The CDR3 length is 14 residues. Deletions cut 6 bases from V and 8 bases from J, with 16 bases between. The V gene's germline CDR1 is SNHLY and CDR2 FYNNEI. CDR3 sequence reads: CASRPGHMAEKLFF. For the CDR3, the DNA is TGTGCCAGCAGGCCGGGACATATGGCCGAAAAACTGTTTTTT.

The chain links TRBV5-4 to TRBJ2-1; D is tentatively TRBD1 or TRBD2 (6 bases each). There are 19 residues in the CDR3. Trimming pared 3 bases from V and 6 bases from J, leaving 28 bases between. The V gene's germline CDR1 is SGHNT and CDR2 YYREEE (reference sequence). CDR3 in amino acids: CASSYDEGGGYRDFNEQFF. DNA for the CDR3: TGTGCCAGCAGCTACGACGAGGGGGGTGGCTACAGGGACTTCAATGAGCAGTTCTTC. The full variable domain, with the rest looked up from reference TRBV5-4 and TRBJ2-1, is ETGVTQSPTHLIKTRGQQVTLRCSSQSGHNTVSWYQQALGQGPQFIFQYYREEENGRGNFPPRFSGLQFPNYSSELNVNALELDDSALYLCASSYDEGGGYRDFNEQFFGPGTRLTVL.

Ten or more counts support this clonotype. This chain connects TRBV5-1 to TRBJ2-7; TRBD1 matches at 8 bases. Germline V CDR1 and CDR2: SGHRS, YFSETQ. The V segment lost 4 bases and the J segment 2 bases; nucleotides outside the gene matches: 5. This CDR3 contains 14 residues. CDR3 DNA sequence: TGCGCCAGCAGCGTGACAGGGGATCCCTACGAGCAGTACTTC. Its translation is CASSVTGDPYEQYF.

This clonotype was observed at least ten times. V gene TRBV28 combines with J gene TRBJ2-7, with 10 positions matching TRBD1. The germline gives CDR1 MDHEN, CDR2 SYDVKM. This CDR3 region has 15 residues. V was clipped by 3 bases and J by 3 bases; unmatched bases: 5. In DNA, the CDR3 is TGTGCCAGCAGTTTTCCAGGGACAGGGGACTACGAGCAGTACTTC. Amino acids: CASSFPGTGDYEQYF.

V gene TRBV4-1 combines with J gene TRBJ2-7; TRBD2 matches at 14 bases. Germline CDR1 and CDR2: MGHRA and YSYEKL. The CDR3 loop spans 18 amino acids. With 4 bases clipped from V and 1 base from J, the junction kept 9 bases outside the gene matches. The CDR3 is CASSPGTGLAGGSYEQYF. In DNA, the CDR3 is TGCGCCAGCAGCCCAGGAACAGGACTAGCGGGGGGATCCTACGAGCAGTACTTC.

The chain has TRBV10-3 and TRBJ2-7; 8 bases line up with TRBD2. The V gene's germline CDR1 is ENHRY and CDR2 SYGVKD. V was clipped by 2 bases and J by 7 bases; unmatched bases: 7. The CDR3 consists of 14 residues. CDR3: CAISEDGRVAEQYF. The CDR3 DNA reads as TGTGCCATCAGTGAGGACGGGAGGGTTGCTGAGCAGTACTTC.

This clonotype was counted ten times or more. V and J are TRBV11-2 and TRBJ2-1; 13 nucleotides line up with TRBD2. CDR1 and CDR2 from the germline V gene are SGHAT and FQNNGV. This CDR3 has 17 residues. The J segment lost 0 bases and the V segment lost 1 base, leaving 0 bases of the junction unmatched. Written as DNA, the CDR3 is TGTGCCAGCAGCTTAGGGACTAGCGGGGGCTCCTACAATGAGCAGTTCTTC. Translated: CASSLGTSGGSYNEQFF.

The chain recombines TRBV6-2 or TRBV6-3 with TRBJ1-6; D gene unclear. The CDR3 spans 15 residues. The V gene lost 6 bases and the J gene lost 6 bases, with 15 bases spanning the gap. CDR1 MNHEY and CDR2 SVGEGT come from the germline V gene. The DNA for the CDR3 is TGTGCCAGCAGGAGAATAGTACAGATTAATTCACCCCTCCACTTT. Amino acids: CASRRIVQINSPLHF.